This TCR beta chain was captured in a study of shared clonotypes between healthy human individuals. CD45RO-negative, CCR7-selected cells formed the naive CD8 fraction, which excluded terminally differentiated effector memory CD45RA+ cells. The donors were all Caucasian adults (living in Nashville, Tennessee). Assay used: immunoSEQ multiplex PCR; TCRdb lists only in-frame clones, some missing. Among about 2,100,000 clones listed, roughly 91% were seen once. A word on this clone: Its antigen is undetermined.

Study-wide results and caveats: Investigators expected sequencing depth to affect clonotype sharing among donors.

Germline V gene lookup returns CDR1 LNHNV and CDR2 YYDKDF (reference sequence). V shed 5 bases, J shed 2 bases, and the junction held 0 bases outside the gene matches. The CDR3 has 14 amino acids. Sequenced input: naive CD8+ T cells from PBMCs. The chain links TRBV15 to TRBJ2-1, with 10 positions matching TRBD1. This receptor was obtained from a man aged 18-30 years in good health. Some clones in this sample may be carry-over from other donors' samples. CDR3 loop: CATSGTGAYNEQFF. In DNA, the CDR3 is TGTGCCACCAGCGGGACAGGGGCCTACAATGAGCAGTTCTTC.